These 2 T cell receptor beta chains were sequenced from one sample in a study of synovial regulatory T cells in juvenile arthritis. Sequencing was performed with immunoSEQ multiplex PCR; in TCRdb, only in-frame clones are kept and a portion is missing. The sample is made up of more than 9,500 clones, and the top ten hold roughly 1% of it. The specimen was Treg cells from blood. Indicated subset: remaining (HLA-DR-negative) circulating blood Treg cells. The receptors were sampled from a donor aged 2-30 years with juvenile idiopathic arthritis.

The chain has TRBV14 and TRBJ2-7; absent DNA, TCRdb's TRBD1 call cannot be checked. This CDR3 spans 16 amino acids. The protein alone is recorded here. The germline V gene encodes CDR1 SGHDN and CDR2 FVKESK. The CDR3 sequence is CASSPWTGSGTDEQYF.

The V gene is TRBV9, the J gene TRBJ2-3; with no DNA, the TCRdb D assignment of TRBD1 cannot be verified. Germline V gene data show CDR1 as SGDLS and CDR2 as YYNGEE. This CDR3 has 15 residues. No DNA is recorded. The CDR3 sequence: CASSPLGQVTDTQYF.